The 8 T cell receptor beta chains below all came from one sample that was sequenced in a study of blood T cell repertoires in COVID-19. Profiled with immunoSEQ multiplex PCR; TCRdb holds only in-frame clones, not every one. The table records 150,000 to 200,000 clones, approximately 86% of them present only once. What was sequenced was peripheral blood. The receptors come from a man aged 18 to 35 with acute or convalescent COVID-19.

The chain employs TRBV5-6 and TRBJ1-2, with D hard to call. The length of the CDR3 is 12 residues. The ends were cut back, 4 bases at V and 5 bases at J, with 9 bases in the middle. Looked up from germline, CDR1 is SGHDT and CDR2 is YYEEEE. The DNA for the CDR3 is TGTGCCAGCAGCCCCGGTTCTTATGGCTACACCTTC. Encoded protein: CASSPGSYGYTF. The full variable domain, with the rest looked up from reference TRBV5-6 and TRBJ1-2, is DAGVTQSPTHLIKTRGQQVTLRCSPKSGHDTVSWYQQALGQGPQFIFQYYEEEERQRGNFPDRFSGHQFPNYSSELNVNALLLGDSALYLCASSPGSYGYTFGSGTRLTVV.

Only one count was recorded for this clone. CDR3 DNA: TGTGCCAGTAGTATGGCCTTGTATAGCAATCAGCCCCAGCATTTT. This codes for CASSMALYSNQPQHF. V and J are TRBV19 and TRBJ1-5; D remains unclear. Germline loops: CDR1 LNHDA, CDR2 SQIVND (reference sequence). There are 15 residues in the CDR3. Trimming took off 3 bases at V and 0 bases at J, with 9 bases between the two ends. The complete variable domain, with remaining parts taken from reference TRBV19 and TRBJ1-5, reads DGGITQSPKYLFRKEGQNVTLSCEQNLNHDAMYWYRQDPGQGLRLIYYSQIVNDFQKGDIAEGYSVSREKKESFPLTVTSAQKNPTAFYLCASSMALYSNQPQHFGDGTRLSIL.

This chain connects TRBV2 to TRBJ1-4; 7 positions agree with TRBD1. The germline gives CDR1 SNHLY, CDR2 FYNNEI. This CDR3 has 12 amino acids. The junction had 6 bases not matched to a gene; V was cut back by 11 bases and J by 6 bases. In DNA form, the CDR3 reads TGTGCCGGAAGGGGGCCGGATGAAAAACTGTTTTTT. Amino acid sequence: CAGRGPDEKLFF. Variable domain in full (rest from reference TRBV2 and TRBJ1-4): EPEVTQTPSHQVTQMGQEVILRCVPISNHLYFYWYRQILGQKVEFLVSFYNNEISEKSEIFDDQFSVERPDGSNFTLKIRSTKLEDSAMYFCAGRGPDEKLFFGSGTQLSVL.

The chain is built from TRBV7-2 and TRBJ2-5, with D tentatively TRBD2 (6 bases). This CDR3 has 15 residues. Germline V gene data show CDR1 as SGHTA and CDR2 as FQGNSA. The germline V and J ends were trimmed by 1 base and 5 bases, with 14 bases remaining between them. The CDR3 here is CASSLVRGMGETQYF. The CDR3 nucleotides are TGTGCCAGCAGCTTAGTTCGGGGGATGGGGGAGACCCAGTACTTC.

This chain joins TRBV11-2 and TRBJ1-1; possibly TRBD1 for D (6 bases). CDR1 SGHAT and CDR2 FQNNGV come from the germline V gene. The V end was cut by 1 base, the J end by 0 bases, with 12 bases between. The CDR3 runs to 16 residues. CDR3 in DNA: TGTGCCAGCAGCTTAGTTTTTCACAGGGTGAACACTGAAGCTTTCTTT. This translates into CASSLVFHRVNTEAFF.

The CDR3 loop is CASSHQGQKYGYTF. The DNA for the CDR3 is TGCGCCAGCAGCCACCAGGGACAGAAGTATGGCTACACCTTC. The chain employs TRBV4-1 and TRBJ1-2; 7 nucleotides line up with TRBD1. Germline trimming cut 3 bases from V and 5 bases from J; bases unmatched to any gene: 6. The CDR3 length is 14 residues. Germline V gene lookup returns CDR1 MGHRA and CDR2 YSYEKL.

V usage is TRBV7-8 and J usage is TRBJ2-3; D perhaps matches TRBD2 (6 bases). The length of the CDR3 is 18 residues. Trimming pared 1 base from V and 2 bases from J, leaving 19 bases between. The germline V gene has CDR1 SGHVS and CDR2 FQNEAQ. CDR3 loop: CASSLVGRTAGSTDTQYF. In DNA form, the CDR3 reads TGTGCCAGCAGCTTAGTAGGGCGAACTGCGGGGTCCACAGATACGCAGTATTTT. The full variable domain, its missing parts supplied by reference TRBV7-8 and TRBJ2-3, is GAGVSQSPRYKVAKRGQDVALRCDPISGHVSLFWYQQALGQGPEFLTYFQNEAQLDKSGLPSDRFFAERPEGSVSTLKIQRTQQEDSAVYLCASSLVGRTAGSTDTQYFGPGTRLTVL.

CDR3 DNA: TGTGCCAGCACTGCCGGAGGGGAGCAGTACTTC. Translated: CASTAGGEQYF. The chain carries TRBV6-5 and TRBJ2-7; TRBD2 might be the D (6 bases). The germline V gene encodes CDR1 MNHEY and CDR2 SVGAGI. Trimming took 7 bases from V and 7 from J, leaving 11 bases between them. This CDR3 is 11 amino acids long.